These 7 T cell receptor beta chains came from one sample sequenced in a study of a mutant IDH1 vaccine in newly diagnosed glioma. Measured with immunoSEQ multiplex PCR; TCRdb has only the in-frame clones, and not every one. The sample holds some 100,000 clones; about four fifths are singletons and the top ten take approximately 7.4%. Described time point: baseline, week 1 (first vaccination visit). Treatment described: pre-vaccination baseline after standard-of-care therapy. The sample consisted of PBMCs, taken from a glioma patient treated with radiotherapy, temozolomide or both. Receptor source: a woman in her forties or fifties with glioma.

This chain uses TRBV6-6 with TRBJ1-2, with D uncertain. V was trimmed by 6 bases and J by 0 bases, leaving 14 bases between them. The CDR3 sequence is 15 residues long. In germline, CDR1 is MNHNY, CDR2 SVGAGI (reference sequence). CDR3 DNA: TGTGCCAGCAGAACCTCGGGCGAATCTAACTATGGCTACACCTTC. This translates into CASRTSGESNYGYTF.

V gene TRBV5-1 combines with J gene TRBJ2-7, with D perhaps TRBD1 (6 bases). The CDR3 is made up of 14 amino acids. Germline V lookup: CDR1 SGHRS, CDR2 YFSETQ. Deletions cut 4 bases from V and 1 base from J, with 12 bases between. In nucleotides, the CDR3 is TGCGCCAGCAGCAAGATACAGGGATCCTACGAGCAGTACTTC. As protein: CASSKIQGSYEQYF.

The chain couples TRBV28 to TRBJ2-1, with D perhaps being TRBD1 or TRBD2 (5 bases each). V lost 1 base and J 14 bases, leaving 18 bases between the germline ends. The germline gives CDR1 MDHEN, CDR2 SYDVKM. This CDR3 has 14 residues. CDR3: CASSLSLYDRGEFF. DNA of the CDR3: TGTGCCAGCAGTTTATCTTTGTACGACAGAGGGGAGTTCTTC.

CDR3 DNA sequence: TGTGCCAGTAGTAGGCGGATTGTGGTGGACACTGAAGCTTTCTTT. Translation gives CASSRRIVVDTEAFF. The rearrangement links TRBV19 to TRBJ1-1; D not resolved. Per germline, CDR1 LNHDA and CDR2 SQIVND (reference sequence). The CDR3 covers 15 residues. V was shortened by 4 bases and J by 3 bases, with 15 bases between the two germline ends.

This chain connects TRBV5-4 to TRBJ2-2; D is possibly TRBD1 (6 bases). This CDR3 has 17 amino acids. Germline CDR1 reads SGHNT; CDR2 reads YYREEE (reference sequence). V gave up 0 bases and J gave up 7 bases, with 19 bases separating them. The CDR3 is CASSLVPGERGSGELFF. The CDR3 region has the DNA TGTGCCAGCAGCTTGGTCCCAGGGGAGAGGGGGAGCGGGGAGCTGTTTTTT.

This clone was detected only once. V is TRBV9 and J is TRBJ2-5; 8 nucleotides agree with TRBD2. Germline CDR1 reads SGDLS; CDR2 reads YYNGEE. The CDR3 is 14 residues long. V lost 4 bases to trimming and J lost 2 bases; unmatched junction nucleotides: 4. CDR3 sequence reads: CASSTRGGQETQYF. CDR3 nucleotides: TGTGCCAGCAGCACCCGCGGGGGGCAAGAGACCCAGTACTTC.

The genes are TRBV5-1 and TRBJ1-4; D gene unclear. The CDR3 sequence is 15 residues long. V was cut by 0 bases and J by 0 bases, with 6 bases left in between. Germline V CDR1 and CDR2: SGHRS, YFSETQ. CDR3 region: CASSLARATNEKLFF. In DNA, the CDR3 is TGCGCCAGCAGCTTGGCAAGAGCAACTAATGAAAAACTGTTTTTT.